This is a list of T cell receptor beta chains from one sample in a study of long-term antiretroviral therapy in people with HIV. The method was immunoSEQ multiplex PCR; TCRdb's version includes in-frame clones alone and lacks a portion of them. The table shows 24,000 or so clones, with approximately 81% occurring only once. This material consisted of unsorted PBMCs, taken 2.3 years after starting antiretroviral therapy. The receptor source for this set is a middle-aged man with HIV. CDR3s include the opening cysteine and the closing phenylalanine or tryptophan. D genes are given only for firm matches. Clone size is not always given. Where it is, it says once, few, many or a class for expanded clones.

NA	TRBV6-5	TRBJ1-1	NA	TGTGCCAGCAGCATGGGTCAGAACACTGAAGCTTTCTTT	CASSMGQNTEAFF
once	TRBV7-3	TRBJ1-1	NA	TGTGCCAGCAGCTTAACAGCGAACACTGAAGCTTTCTTT	CASSLTANTEAFF
once	TRBV6-5	TRBJ2-7	NA	TGTGCCAGCAGTTACTCGTTAGAGGCCAGCTCCTACGAGCAGTACTTC	CASSYSLEASSYEQYF
NA	TRBV27	TRBJ1-5	TRBD1	TGTGCCAGCAGTCGGACAGGGGCCTATAGCAATCAGCCCCAGCATTTT	CASSRTGAYSNQPQHF
NA	TRBV2	TRBJ1-4	NA	TGTGCCAGCAGTGAACAGGATGCAACTAATGAAAAACTGTTTTTT	CASSEQDATNEKLFF
NA	TRBV29-1	TRBJ2-7	TRBD1	TGCAGCGCAAAACAGGGGATAGGGGACTACGAGCAGTACTTC	CSAKQGIGDYEQYF
NA	TRBV5-6	TRBJ2-7	NA	TGTGCCAGCAGCTTGGGATTGGGGAGCTCCTACGAGCAGTACTTC	CASSLGLGSSYEQYF
NA	TRBV4-1	TRBJ2-1	TRBD2	TGCGCCAGCAGCCAAGGCTTTCGGGCTAGCGGGGGCAATGAGCAGTTCTTC	CASSQGFRASGGNEQFF
NA	TRBV14	TRBJ2-1	NA	TGTGCCAGCAGCTCGAGGGGTTATGAGCAGTTCTTC	CASSSRGYEQFF
NA	TRBV29-1	TRBJ1-1	NA	TGCAGCGTCCGGGGGGGGGAAGGAGCTTTCTTT	CSVRGGEGAFF
NA	TRBV19	TRBJ2-2	TRBD2	TGTGCCAGTAGTAGAGTTAGCGGGAGCGGGAACACCGGGGAGCTGTTTTTT	CASSRVSGSGNTGELFF
NA	TRBV9	TRBJ2-1	NA	TGTGCCAGCAGCTCGACGGTATGGAATGAGCAGTTCTTC	CASSSTVWNEQFF
once	TRBV18	TRBJ1-1	NA	TGTGCCAGCTCACCACTAGGTACAGTGAACACTGAAGCTTTCTTT	CASSPLGTVNTEAFF
NA	TRBV19	TRBJ2-1	TRBD1	TGTGCCAGTAGGGGACAGCCTCTCTACAATGAGCAGTTCTTC	CASRGQPLYNEQFF
NA	TRBV30	TRBJ1-2	NA	TGTGCCTGGAGTGTACCCGGGCCCCGCGGCTACACCTTC	CAWSVPGPRGYTF
NA	TRBV6-4	TRBJ2-6	TRBD1	TGTGCCAGCAGTGACAACCGGGACAGGGTATTCTTCTCTGGGGCCAACGTCCTGACTTTC	CASSDNRDRVFFSGANVLTF
NA	TRBV19	TRBJ1-5	NA	TGTGCCAGTAGTATAGTGTCATCCGATAGCAATCAGCCCCAGCATTTT	CASSIVSSDSNQPQHF
NA	TRBV9	TRBJ1-2	TRBD1	TGTGCCAGCAGAGACCGAATTACCGGGACAGGGAGTGGCTACACCTTC	CASRDRITGTGSGYTF
NA	TRBV6-1	TRBJ2-1	TRBD2	TGTGCCAGCAGCCACGGGACTAGCGGGAGTTATGAGCAGTTCTTC	CASSHGTSGSYEQFF
NA	TRBV11-3	TRBJ2-1	TRBD2	TGTGCCAGCAGTTCGATAGCGGGGAACAATGAGCAGTTCTTC	CASSSIAGNNEQFF
NA	TRBV14	TRBJ1-1	NA	TGTGCCAGCAGCCTTCGCGGGAACACTGAAGCTTTCTTT	CASSLRGNTEAFF